Shown below are 14 T cell receptor beta chains from a single sample sequenced in a study of a mutant IDH1 vaccine in newly diagnosed glioma. The time point here: week 47, end of study. Topical imiquimod was applied with each vaccine dose, which held 300 ug of mutant IDH1 20-mer peptide. For these TCRs, the target antigens are not known. Libraries were prepared by immunoSEQ multiplex PCR; TCRdb keeps only in-frame clonotypes and omits some of them. The sample has 55,000 to 65,000 clones; 60% to 80% are singletons. This specimen was PBMCs, taken from a glioma patient whose treatment included an IDH1 peptide vaccine. The receptors here all came from a man aged 45-65 years with glioma.

The chain combines TRBV5-1 with TRBJ2-1; D may correspond to TRBD1 or TRBD2 (5 bases each). Per germline, CDR1 SGHRS and CDR2 YFSETQ. The CDR3 totals 15 residues. Trimming removed 0 bases from V and 4 bases from J, with 11 bases in between. The chain's CDR3 is CASSLAGTEYNEQFF. CDR3 sequence (DNA): TGCGCCAGCAGCTTGGCCGGGACCGAGTACAATGAGCAGTTCTTC.

The chain joins TRBV7-9 to TRBJ1-2; 10 positions agree with TRBD1. V trimming: 5 bases; J trimming: 5 bases; junction bases outside the gene matches: 2. CDR3 length equals 13 residues. Germline V gives CDR1 SEHNR, CDR2 FQNEAQ (reference sequence). The CDR3 region is CASSGTGAYGYTF. As DNA, the CDR3 is TGTGCCAGCAGCGGGACAGGGGCTTATGGCTACACCTTC.

In this sample, this clone turned up once. V is TRBV23-1 and J is TRBJ1-5, with D perhaps matching TRBD1 (6 bases). TRBV23-1 carries the ORF label, with uncertain function. V lost 0 bases and J lost 5, with 23 bases in between. The CDR3 length is 19 residues. The CDR3 DNA reads as TGCGCCAGCAGTCAATCTGGGCGGGGGAAGGACAGTCCTGATCAGCCCCAGCATTTT. Protein sequence: CASSQSGRGKDSPDQPQHF.

This clone was observed a handful of times. V and J are TRBV2 and TRBJ1-1; TRBD1 aligns across 8 bases. This CDR3 is 13 amino acids long. Germline assignment: CDR1 SNHLY and CDR2 FYNNEI. V shed 6 bases, J shed 4 bases, and the junction held 4 bases outside the gene matches. The CDR3 sequence is CASSGQGRTEAFF. DNA for the CDR3: TGTGCCAGCAGCGGACAGGGACGCACTGAAGCTTTCTTT.

This chain connects TRBV5-1 to TRBJ2-7; the D gene is possibly TRBD1 (6 bases). The CDR3 consists of 15 residues. V was cut by 2 bases and J by 1 base, with 13 bases left in between. CDR1 is SGHRS and CDR2 is YFSETQ in the germline V gene. The CDR3 DNA follows: TGCGCCAGCAGCTTTGGGGGCGAAAGATCCTACGAGCAGTACTTC. As protein: CASSFGGERSYEQYF.

V is TRBV7-2 and J is TRBJ1-4; a weak D match, TRBD1 (5 bases). The V gene lost 7 bases and the J gene lost 7 bases, with 10 bases spanning the gap. The CDR3 is made up of 12 amino acids. Germline V lookup: CDR1 SGHTA, CDR2 FQGNSA. In nucleotides, the CDR3 is TGTGCCAGCAAAGACGGGGGTGAAAAACTGTTTTTT. It specifies CASKDGGEKLFF.

The chain couples TRBV29-1 to TRBJ1-2, with D possibly being TRBD1 (6 bases). Trimming cost V 2 bases and J 1 base, with 17 bases left between them. CDR3 length: 16 amino acids. The germline gives CDR1 SQVTM, CDR2 ANQGSEA. This CDR3 reads CSVEKPYRDLNYGYTF. The DNA of the CDR3 is TGCAGCGTTGAAAAACCATACAGGGACCTTAACTATGGCTACACCTTC.

This clone was seen a single time. The genes are TRBV18 and TRBJ1-1, with a tentative D call TRBD1 (6 bases). Germline CDR1 and CDR2: KGHSH and LQKENI. V was trimmed by 3 bases and J by 1 base, leaving 15 bases between them. CDR3 length: 16 residues. For the CDR3, the DNA is TGTGCCAGCTCACCTACAAGGGGGGGGGCGAACACTGAAGCTTTCTTT. Protein: CASSPTRGGANTEAFF.

The chain joins TRBV5-1 to TRBJ2-1, with TRBD2 matching over 10 bases. J gave up 7 bases and V 2 bases, and 9 bases lay outside the gene matches. CDR1 is SGHRS and CDR2 is YFSETQ in the germline V gene. The CDR3 spans 16 residues. The DNA of the CDR3 is TGCGCCAGCAGCTTAGGGCTCGCTAGCGGGGGTAATGAGCAGTTCTTC. It translates to CASSLGLASGGNEQFF.

V usage is TRBV30 and J usage is TRBJ2-1; no clear D. Trimming pared 5 bases from V and 7 bases from J, leaving 6 bases between. Per the germline V gene, CDR1 is GTSNPN and CDR2 is SVGIG (reference sequence). The CDR3 has 10 amino acids. The DNA for the CDR3 is TGTGCCTGGGGTAGGAATGAGCAGTTCTTC. Translation gives CAWGRNEQFF.

This rearrangement joins TRBV30 to TRBJ2-5, with TRBD2 as a possible D gene (6 bases). From germline, CDR1 is GTSNPN and CDR2 SVGIG (reference sequence). The CDR3 is 13 amino acids. The germline V and J ends were trimmed by 4 bases and 5 bases, with 14 bases remaining between them. The CDR3 DNA is TGTGCCTGGAATGCAGGGACTTTGGAGACCCAGTACTTC. Protein product: CAWNAGTLETQYF.

This clone is medium-sized by share. The chain couples TRBV27 to TRBJ1-1; D possibly corresponds to TRBD1 (6 bases). The CDR3 totals 14 residues. V shed 1 base and J shed 5 bases, with 11 bases lying between them. CDR1 is MNHEY and CDR2 is SMNVEV in the germline V gene (reference sequence). The DNA for the CDR3 is TGTGCCAGCAGTTTATTGCAGGGGAGAACTGAAGCTTTCTTT. This sequence encodes CASSLLQGRTEAFF.

V and J are TRBV5-6 and TRBJ2-7, with D uncertain. V lost 2 bases and J lost 3, with 6 bases in between. The CDR3 totals 12 residues. Germline CDR1 reads SGHDT; CDR2 reads YYEEEE. The CDR3 region has the DNA TGTGCCAGCAGCTTTTCGGACTACGAGCAGTACTTC. This encodes CASSFSDYEQYF.

The chain carries TRBV6-5 and TRBJ1-2; D might be TRBD1 (5 bases). The CDR3 has 15 amino acids. Trimming removed 0 bases from V and 5 bases from J, with 13 bases in between. Germline lookup yields CDR1 MNHEY and CDR2 SVGAGI. The CDR3 coding sequence is TGTGCCAGCAGTTACTCCCTCCCGGGGGAATATGGCTACACCTTC. Residues: CASSYSLPGEYGYTF.